Listed below are T cell receptor beta chains from one sample, sequenced in a study of shared clonotypes between healthy human individuals. The data were produced by immunoSEQ multiplex PCR, yet TCRdb's version contains in-frame clones alone and is incomplete. The sample carries about 2.3 million clones, 90% to 95% recorded once. Sequenced sample: naive CD4+ T cells from PBMCs. The origin of the receptors is a man younger than 30 in good health. Some clones in this sample may be carry-over from other donors' samples. Each CDR3 is given with its conserved first and last residue. A D gene is named only where the DNA matches it firmly. Expanded clones are given a class, and other clones once, few, many or no size at all.

clone size	D gene	J gene	V gene	CDR3 protein	CDR3 DNA
.	TRBD2	TRBJ2-3	TRBV9	CASSTGTSGHRDTDTQYF	TGTGCCAGCAGCACTGGGACTAGCGGCCATAGGGACACAGATACGCAGTATTTT
.	.	TRBJ1-5	TRBV19	CASSPWRKEPQHF	TGTGCCAGTAGCCCCTGGCGGAAGGAGCCCCAGCATTTT
.	TRBD2	TRBJ2-7	TRBV27	CASIMSGTSDSYEQYF	TGTGCCAGCATCATGTCCGGGACTAGCGACTCCTACGAGCAGTACTTC
.	TRBD2	TRBJ2-5	TRBV4-1	CASSQMGLATETQYF	TGCGCCAGCAGCCAAATGGGACTAGCGACCGAGACCCAGTACTTC
once	TRBD2	TRBJ2-1	TRBV7-3	CASSQSGGQYNEQFF	TGTGCCAGCAGTCAGAGCGGGGGGCAGTACAATGAGCAGTTCTTC
few	TRBD2	TRBJ2-1	TRBV5-1	CASSLVASGTYNEQFF	TGCGCCAGCAGCTTGGTGGCTAGCGGGACCTACAATGAGCAGTTCTTC
.	.	TRBJ1-5	TRBV9	CASSVGAVGQPQHF	TGTGCCAGCAGCGTAGGGGCCGTTGGTCAGCCCCAGCATTTT
once	.	TRBJ2-3	TRBV27	CASSFEGWGDVQYF	TGTGCCAGCAGTTTTGAGGGTTGGGGTGATGTGCAGTATTTT
.	TRBD2	TRBJ2-3	TRBV9	CASSGGLAGGADTQYF	TGTGCCAGCAGCGGGGGACTAGCGGGAGGGGCAGATACGCAGTATTTT
.	TRBD1	TRBJ1-4	TRBV28	CASEGQSEKLFF	TGTGCCAGCGAGGGACAGTCTGAAAAACTGTTTTTT
.	.	TRBJ2-7	TRBV19	CASSGPGTPSSYEQYF	TGTGCCAGTAGTGGCCCGGGGACACCAAGCTCCTACGAGCAGTACTTC
.	.	TRBJ2-1	TRBV27	CASSVPGLFEQFF	TGTGCCAGCAGCGTCCCGGGACTTTTTGAGCAGTTCTTC
.	TRBD2	TRBJ2-1	TRBV10-3	CAISAIAGEGNEQFF	TGTGCCATCAGTGCGATAGCGGGAGAGGGTAATGAGCAGTTCTTC
.	TRBD2	TRBJ2-7	TRBV7-3	CASSLIPGTSGISDEQYF	TGTGCCAGCAGCTTAATTCCGGGGACTAGCGGGATCTCGGACGAGCAGTACTTC
.	.	TRBJ1-2	TRBV11-2	CASSPGPRGGYTF	TGTGCCAGCAGCCCAGGTCCGCGGGGGGGCTACACCTTC
once	.	TRBJ2-7	TRBV5-1	CASSPPHMDSYEQYF	TGCGCCAGCAGCCCGCCCCACATGGATTCATACGAGCAGTACTTC
once	.	TRBJ2-7	TRBV7-9	CASSPPGAGSSYEQYF	TGTGCCAGCAGCCCGCCCGGGGCAGGGAGCTCCTACGAGCAGTACTTC
.	TRBD2	TRBJ2-1	TRBV7-7	CASSLAAGARNEQFF	TGTGCCAGCAGCTTAGCTGCGGGAGCACGGAATGAGCAGTTCTTC
.	.	TRBJ1-2	TRBV28	CASSLLEGGYGYTF	TGTGCCAGCAGTTTACTCGAGGGGGGTTATGGCTACACCTTC
.	TRBD1	TRBJ1-1	TRBV7-3	CASSFQGGYTEAFF	TGTGCCAGCAGCTTCCAAGGGGGCTACACTGAAGCTTTCTTT
.	.	TRBJ2-7	TRBV18	CASSRTQSLEQYF	TGTGCCAGCTCACGTACTCAGTCCCTCGAGCAGTACTTC
.	TRBD1	TRBJ1-2	TRBV19	CASSADRGYGYTF	TGTGCCAGTAGTGCGGACAGGGGCTATGGCTACACCTTC
once	TRBD2	TRBJ2-3	TRBV4-2	CASSLRLAGTTTSTDTQYF	TGTGCCAGCAGCCTCCGACTAGCGGGAACCACTACTAGCACAGATACGCAGTATTTT
few	TRBD2	TRBJ2-7	TRBV4-2	CASSHLGTSVHYEQYF	TGTGCCAGCAGCCACCTAGGGACTAGCGTACACTACGAGCAGTACTTC
.	TRBD1	TRBJ1-2	TRBV7-2	CASSSQVRGGQYGYTF	TGTGCCAGCAGCTCGCAAGTCCGGGGGGGACAGTATGGCTACACCTTC
.	.	TRBJ2-5	TRBV28	CASSTPDKVQETQYF	TGTGCCAGCAGTACCCCGGACAAGGTCCAAGAGACCCAGTACTTC
.	.	TRBJ2-1	TRBV5-1	CASNIWPGTNNEQFF	TGCGCCAGCAATATTTGGCCAGGGACCAACAATGAGCAGTTCTTC
.	.	TRBJ1-3	TRBV4-2	CASSQEAGSFSGNTIYF	TGTGCCAGCAGCCAAGAGGCGGGCAGCTTCTCTGGAAACACCATATATTTT